This T cell receptor (beta chain) was sequenced during a study of OX40 agonist ivuxolimab in advanced cancers. Study information: A male proportion of more than 75% was recorded, with mean age around 55 years and range about 23 to 90.

Regarding the study as a whole: CD8+ T cells averaged more expanded clones than CD4+. Both CD4+ and CD8+ T cell populations in blood had undergone clonal expansion by week 6 at 0.1 to 3.0 mg/kg.

The germline CDR1 and CDR2 sequences are SEHNR and FQNEAQ (reference sequence). The CDR3 contains 14 residues. The V and J ends lost 5 bases and 7 bases respectively, with 17 bases between them. Repertoires were generated with immunoSEQ multiplex PCR, while TCRdb's copy carries only in-frame clones and drops some. Here the sample spans approximately 94,000 clones, about 90% being singletons. As regards this clone: The antigen is undetermined.

Patients with a history of autoimmune disease or on systemic immunosuppression were excluded. Here the sequenced sample was CD4+ or CD8+ T cells sorted from blood, taken in a trial of the OX40 agonist ivuxolimab. The chain joins TRBV7-9 to TRBJ2-5; maybe TRBD1 (5 bases). The source of this sequence is an adult with an advanced solid tumor such as melanoma, head and neck, liver or kidney cancer. CDR3 DNA sequence: TGTGCCAGCAGCCAACGCGACAGCCTGGGGACCCAGTACTTC. This gives the protein CASSQRDSLGTQYF.